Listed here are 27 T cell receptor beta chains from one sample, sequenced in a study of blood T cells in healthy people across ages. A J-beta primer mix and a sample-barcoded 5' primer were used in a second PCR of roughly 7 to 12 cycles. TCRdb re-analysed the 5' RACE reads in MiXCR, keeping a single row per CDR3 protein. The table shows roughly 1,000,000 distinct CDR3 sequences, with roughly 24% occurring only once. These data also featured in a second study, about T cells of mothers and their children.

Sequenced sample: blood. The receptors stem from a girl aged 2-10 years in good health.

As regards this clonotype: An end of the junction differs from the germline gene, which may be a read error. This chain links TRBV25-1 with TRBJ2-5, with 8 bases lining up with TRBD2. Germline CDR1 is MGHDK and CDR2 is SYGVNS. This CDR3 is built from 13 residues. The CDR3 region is CASTLRDGTRKFF. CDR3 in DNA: TGTGCCAGCACCTTAAGGGACGGGACTAGGAAGTTCTTC. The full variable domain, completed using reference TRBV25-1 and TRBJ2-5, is EADIYQTPRYLVIGTGKKITLECSQTMGHDKMYWYQQDPGMELHLIHYSYGVNSTEKGDLSSESTVSRIRTEHFPLTLESARPSHTSQYLCASTLRDGTRKFFGPGTRLLVL.

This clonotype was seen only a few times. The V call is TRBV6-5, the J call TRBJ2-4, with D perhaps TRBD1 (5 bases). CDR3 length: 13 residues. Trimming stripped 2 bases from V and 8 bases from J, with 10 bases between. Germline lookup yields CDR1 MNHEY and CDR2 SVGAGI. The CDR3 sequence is CASSYARDDIQYF. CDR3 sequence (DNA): TGTGCCAGCAGTTACGCCAGGGATGACATTCAGTACTTC.

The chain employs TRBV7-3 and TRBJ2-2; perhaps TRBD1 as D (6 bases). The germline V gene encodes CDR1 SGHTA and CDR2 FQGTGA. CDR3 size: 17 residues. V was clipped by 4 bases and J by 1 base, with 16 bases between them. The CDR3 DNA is TGTGCCAGCAGCTCACGCCTTTTGACAGGGAACACCGGGGAGCTGTTTTTT. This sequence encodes CASSSRLLTGNTGELFF.

The CDR3 bases are TGTGCCAGCAGCCCTTCCGGGACTAGCCTATACAATGAGCAGTTCTTC. Amino acid sequence: CASSPSGTSLYNEQFF. The chain couples TRBV12-3 or TRBV12-4 to TRBJ2-1; 9 positions agree with TRBD2. The CDR3 has 16 residues. V was pared by 6 bases and J by 4 bases, with 10 bases of the junction left unmatched.

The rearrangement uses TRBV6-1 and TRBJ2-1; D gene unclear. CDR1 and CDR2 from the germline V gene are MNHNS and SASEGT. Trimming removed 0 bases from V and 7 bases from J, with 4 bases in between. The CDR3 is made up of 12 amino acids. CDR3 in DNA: TGTGCCAGCAGTGAAGCGCGAAATGAGCAGTTCTTC. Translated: CASSEARNEQFF.

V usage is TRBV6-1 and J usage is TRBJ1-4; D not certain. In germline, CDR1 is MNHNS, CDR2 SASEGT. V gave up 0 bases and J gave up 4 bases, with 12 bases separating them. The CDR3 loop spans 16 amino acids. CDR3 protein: CASSEALTRYNEKLFF. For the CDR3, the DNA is TGTGCCAGCAGTGAAGCGTTGACGCGCTATAATGAAAAACTGTTTTTT.

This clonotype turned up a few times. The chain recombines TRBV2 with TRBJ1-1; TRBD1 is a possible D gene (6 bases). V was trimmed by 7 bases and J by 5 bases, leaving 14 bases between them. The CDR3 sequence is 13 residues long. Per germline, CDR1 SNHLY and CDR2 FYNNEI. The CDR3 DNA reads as TGTGCCAGCAAGGGGACATTAATGACTGAAGCTTTCTTT. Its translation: CASKGTLMTEAFF.

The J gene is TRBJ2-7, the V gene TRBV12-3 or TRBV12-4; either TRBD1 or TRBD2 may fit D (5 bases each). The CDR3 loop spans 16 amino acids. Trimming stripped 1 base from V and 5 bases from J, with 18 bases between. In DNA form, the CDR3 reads TGTGCCAGCAGTTTAGGGGACCGCAAATCATCCCACGAGCAGTACTTC. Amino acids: CASSLGDRKSSHEQYF.

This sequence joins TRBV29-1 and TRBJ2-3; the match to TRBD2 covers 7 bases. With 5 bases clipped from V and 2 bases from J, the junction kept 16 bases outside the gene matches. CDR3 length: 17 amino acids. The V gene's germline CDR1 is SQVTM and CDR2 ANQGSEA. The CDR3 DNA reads TGCAGCGTTCTGGGGGAATACAGCGGGACCCACACAGATACGCAGTATTTT. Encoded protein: CSVLGEYSGTHTDTQYF.

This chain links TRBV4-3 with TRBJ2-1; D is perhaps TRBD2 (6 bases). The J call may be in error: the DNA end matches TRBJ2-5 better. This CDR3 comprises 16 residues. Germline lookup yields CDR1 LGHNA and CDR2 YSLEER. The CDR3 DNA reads TGCGCCAGCAGCCCCTCCCCGGCGGGGCGACACGAGACCCAGTACTTC. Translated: CASSPSPAGRHETQYF.

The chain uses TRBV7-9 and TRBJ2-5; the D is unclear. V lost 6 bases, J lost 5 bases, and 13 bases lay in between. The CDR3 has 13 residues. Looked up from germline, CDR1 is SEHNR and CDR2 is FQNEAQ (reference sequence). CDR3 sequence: CASRTSVVETQYF. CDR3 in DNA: TGTGCCAGCAGAACATCGGTTGTCGAGACCCAGTACTTC.

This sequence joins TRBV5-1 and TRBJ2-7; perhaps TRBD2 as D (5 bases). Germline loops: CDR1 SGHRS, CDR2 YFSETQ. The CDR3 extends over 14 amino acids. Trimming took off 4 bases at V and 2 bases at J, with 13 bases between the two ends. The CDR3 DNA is TGCGCCAGCAGCCCAAGGACTGAGGCCTACGAGCAGTACTTC. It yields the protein CASSPRTEAYEQYF.

For the CDR3, the DNA is TGCAGTGCTAGCCGCGACATTAATGAAAAACTGTTTTTT. Encoded protein: CSASRDINEKLFF. This chain joins TRBV20-1 and TRBJ1-4; D not resolved. Germline CDR1 is DFQATT and CDR2 is SNEGSKA (reference sequence). The CDR3 has 13 residues. With 3 bases removed from V and 4 bases from J, the gap between germline ends came to 9 bases.

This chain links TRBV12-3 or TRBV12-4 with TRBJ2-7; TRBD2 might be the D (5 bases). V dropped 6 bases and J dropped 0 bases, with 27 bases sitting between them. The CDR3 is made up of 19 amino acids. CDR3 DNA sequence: TGTGCCAGCAGCCGCGAGGGCATAACTCCGGCCATAAGCTCCTACGAGCAGTACTTC. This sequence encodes CASSREGITPAISSYEQYF.

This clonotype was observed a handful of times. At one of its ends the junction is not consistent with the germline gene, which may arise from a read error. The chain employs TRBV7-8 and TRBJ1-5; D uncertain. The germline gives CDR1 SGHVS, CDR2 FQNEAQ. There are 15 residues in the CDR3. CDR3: CASSLGGESNQPQRF. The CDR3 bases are TGTGCCAGCAGCTTAGGAGGAGAAAGCAATCAGCCCCAGCGTTTT.

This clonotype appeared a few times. The CDR3 DNA follows: TGCGCCAGCAGCTTGGGGGGAGGGCGGAACAATGAGCAGTTCTTC. This sequence encodes CASSLGGGRNNEQFF. This chain uses TRBV5-1 with TRBJ2-1; the match to TRBD2 covers 7 bases. CDR3 length: 15 residues. Per germline, CDR1 SGHRS and CDR2 YFSETQ. Unmatched junction bases numbered 5, after V lost 0 bases and J lost 5 bases.

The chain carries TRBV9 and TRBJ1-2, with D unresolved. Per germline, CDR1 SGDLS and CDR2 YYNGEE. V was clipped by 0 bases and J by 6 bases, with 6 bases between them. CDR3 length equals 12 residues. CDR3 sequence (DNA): TGTGCCAGCAGCGTAGATGGACATGGCTACACCTTC. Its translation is CASSVDGHGYTF.

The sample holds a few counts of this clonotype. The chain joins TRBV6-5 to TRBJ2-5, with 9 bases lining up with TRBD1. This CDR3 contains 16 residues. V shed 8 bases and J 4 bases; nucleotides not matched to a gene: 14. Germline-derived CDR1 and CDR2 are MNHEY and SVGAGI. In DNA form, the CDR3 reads TGTGCCAGCGTTTCAGTCGTGGGGGACAGGGTAGAGACCCAGTACTTC. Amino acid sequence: CASVSVVGDRVETQYF.

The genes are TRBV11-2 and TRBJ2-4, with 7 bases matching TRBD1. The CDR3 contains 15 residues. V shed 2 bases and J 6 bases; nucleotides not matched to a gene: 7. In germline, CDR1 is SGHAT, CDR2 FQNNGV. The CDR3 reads CASSLRGAGGNIQYF. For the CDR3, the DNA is TGTGCCAGCAGCTTACGTGGGGCAGGGGGAAACATTCAGTACTTC.

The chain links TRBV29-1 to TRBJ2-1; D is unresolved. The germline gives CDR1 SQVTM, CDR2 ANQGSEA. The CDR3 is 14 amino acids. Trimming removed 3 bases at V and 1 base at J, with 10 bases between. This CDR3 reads CSVDFQRSYNEQFF. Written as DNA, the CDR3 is TGCAGCGTTGATTTCCAGCGATCCTACAATGAGCAGTTCTTC.

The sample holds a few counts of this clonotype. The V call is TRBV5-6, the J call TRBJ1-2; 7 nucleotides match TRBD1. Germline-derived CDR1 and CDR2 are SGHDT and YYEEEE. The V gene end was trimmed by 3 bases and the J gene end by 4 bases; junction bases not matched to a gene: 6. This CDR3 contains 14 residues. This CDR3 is CASSSSGTAYGYTF. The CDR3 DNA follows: TGTGCCAGCAGCTCGAGTGGGACAGCCTATGGCTACACCTTC.

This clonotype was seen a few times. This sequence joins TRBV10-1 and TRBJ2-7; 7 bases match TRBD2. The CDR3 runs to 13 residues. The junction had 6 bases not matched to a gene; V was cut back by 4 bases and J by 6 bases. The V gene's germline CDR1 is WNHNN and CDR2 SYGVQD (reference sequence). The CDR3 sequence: CASSGSGTIEQYF. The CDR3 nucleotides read TGCGCCAGCAGTGGTTCCGGGACTATCGAGCAGTACTTC.

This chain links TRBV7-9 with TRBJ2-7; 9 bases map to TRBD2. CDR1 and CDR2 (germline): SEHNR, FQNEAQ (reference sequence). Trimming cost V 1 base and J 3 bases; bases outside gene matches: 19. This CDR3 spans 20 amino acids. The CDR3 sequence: CASSLVTSPVRLAENYEQYF. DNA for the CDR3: TGTGCCAGCAGCTTAGTAACAAGTCCCGTAAGACTAGCGGAGAACTACGAGCAGTACTTC. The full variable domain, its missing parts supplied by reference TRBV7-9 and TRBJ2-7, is DTGVSQNPRHKITKRGQNVTFRCDPISEHNRLYWYRQTLGQGPEFLTYFQNEAQLEKSRLLSDRFSAERPKGSFSTLEIQRTEQGDSAMYLCASSLVTSPVRLAENYEQYFGPGTRLTVT.

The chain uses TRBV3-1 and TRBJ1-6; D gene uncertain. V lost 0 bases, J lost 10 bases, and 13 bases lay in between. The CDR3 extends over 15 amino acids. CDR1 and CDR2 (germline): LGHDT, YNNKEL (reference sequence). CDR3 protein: CASSQDWDTGSPLHF. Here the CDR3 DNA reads TGTGCCAGCAGCCAAGATTGGGATACTGGATCACCCCTCCACTTT. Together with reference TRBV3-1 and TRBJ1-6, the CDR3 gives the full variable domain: DTAVSQTPKYLVTQMGNDKSIKCEQNLGHDTMYWYKQDSKKFLKIMFSYNNKELIINETVPNRFSPKSPDKAHLNLHINSLELGDSAVYFCASSQDWDTGSPLHFGNGTRLTVT.

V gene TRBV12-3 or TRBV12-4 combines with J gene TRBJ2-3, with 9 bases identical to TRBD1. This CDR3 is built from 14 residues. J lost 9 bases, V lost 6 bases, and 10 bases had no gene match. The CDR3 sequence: CASSVPGQGETQYF. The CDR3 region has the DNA TGTGCCAGCAGCGTCCCGGGACAGGGAGAGACGCAGTATTTT.

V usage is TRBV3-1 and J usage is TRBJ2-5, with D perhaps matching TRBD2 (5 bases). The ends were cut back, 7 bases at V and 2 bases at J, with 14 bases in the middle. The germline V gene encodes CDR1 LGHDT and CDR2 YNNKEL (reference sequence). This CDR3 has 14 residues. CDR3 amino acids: CASTPEDLQETQYF. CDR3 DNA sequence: TGTGCCAGCACCCCCGAGGACTTACAAGAGACCCAGTACTTC.

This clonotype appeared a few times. As DNA, the CDR3 is TGTGCCAGCAGCCCCCGTGGAGGGGCGAGAGGTTACACCTTC. Amino acid sequence: CASSPRGGARGYTF. V gene TRBV3-1 combines with J gene TRBJ1-2, with D perhaps TRBD1 (5 bases). This CDR3 is 14 amino acids long. Per the germline V gene, CDR1 is LGHDT and CDR2 is YNNKEL (reference sequence). Between the trimmed V and J ends, which lost 4 bases and 11 bases, there was a span of 20 bases.